Reported below is one TCR beta chain. The antigen is not known. TCRdb reprocessed the 5' RACE reads via MiXCR and lists one record per CDR3 protein. The data contain over 250,000 distinct CDR3 sequences, about 5.2% of them singletons. Per germline, CDR1 KGHSH and CDR2 LQKENI. The V gene lost 2 bases and the J gene lost 9 bases, with 10 bases spanning the gap. CDR3 length: 12 residues. The data belong to a study of T cells after yellow fever vaccination. Study in general: The authors prepared low-cell-number fractions using SMART-Seq v4 Ultra Low Input. General study points: Most primary-vaccination clones reappeared after the booster (about 97% CD4, 75% to 90% CD8).

The V gene is TRBV18, the J gene TRBJ1-2; no clear D gene. Specimen: CD4+ T cells sorted from PBMCs, collected on the day of the yellow fever booster vaccination. The receptor was derived from a man in his late teens or twenties who received the YFV17D yellow fever vaccine. The CDR3 here is CASSPRSGSYTF. The CDR3 DNA is TGTGCCAGCTCACCAAGGTCTGGTAGCTACACCTTC.